The source of this TCR beta chain is a study of T-cell memory formation after mild COVID-19. TCRdb itself ran the 5' RACE reads through MiXCR, one entry per CDR3 protein. The top ten hold about 12% of the sample, which has some 440,000 distinct CDR3 sequences, around 25% seen once. The CDR3 has 16 residues. V lost 0 bases and J 0 bases, leaving 12 bases between the germline ends. Germline values: CDR1 DFQATT, CDR2 SNEGSKA (reference sequence). This clonotype was sampled from an adult woman who had mild COVID-19 (a few samples of this study predate the infection). Cell type and time point are not known. The specimen sequenced was PBMCs or a T cell subset sorted from them (not recorded which). V is TRBV20-1 and J is TRBJ1-5, with a tentative D call TRBD1 (5 bases). CDR3 region: CSAREAGSYSNQPQHF. CDR3 sequence (DNA): TGCAGTGCTAGAGAGGCAGGGTCTTATAGCAATCAGCCCCAGCATTTT.